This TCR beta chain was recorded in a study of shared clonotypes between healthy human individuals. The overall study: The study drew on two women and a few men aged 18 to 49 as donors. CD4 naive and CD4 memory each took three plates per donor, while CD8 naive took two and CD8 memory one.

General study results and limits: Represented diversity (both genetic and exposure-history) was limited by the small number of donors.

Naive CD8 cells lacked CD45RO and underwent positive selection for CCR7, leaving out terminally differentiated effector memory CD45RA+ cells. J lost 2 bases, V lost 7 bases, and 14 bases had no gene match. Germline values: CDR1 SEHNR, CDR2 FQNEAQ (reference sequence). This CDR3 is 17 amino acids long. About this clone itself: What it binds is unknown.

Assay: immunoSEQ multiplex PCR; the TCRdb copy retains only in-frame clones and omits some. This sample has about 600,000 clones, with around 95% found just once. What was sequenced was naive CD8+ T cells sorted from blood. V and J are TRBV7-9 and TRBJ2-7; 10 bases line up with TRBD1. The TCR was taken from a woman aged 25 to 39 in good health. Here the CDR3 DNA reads TGTGCCAGCACCAGCGGGACAGGGGTCCTGGGAGCCTACGAGCAGTACTTC. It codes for CASTSGTGVLGAYEQYF.